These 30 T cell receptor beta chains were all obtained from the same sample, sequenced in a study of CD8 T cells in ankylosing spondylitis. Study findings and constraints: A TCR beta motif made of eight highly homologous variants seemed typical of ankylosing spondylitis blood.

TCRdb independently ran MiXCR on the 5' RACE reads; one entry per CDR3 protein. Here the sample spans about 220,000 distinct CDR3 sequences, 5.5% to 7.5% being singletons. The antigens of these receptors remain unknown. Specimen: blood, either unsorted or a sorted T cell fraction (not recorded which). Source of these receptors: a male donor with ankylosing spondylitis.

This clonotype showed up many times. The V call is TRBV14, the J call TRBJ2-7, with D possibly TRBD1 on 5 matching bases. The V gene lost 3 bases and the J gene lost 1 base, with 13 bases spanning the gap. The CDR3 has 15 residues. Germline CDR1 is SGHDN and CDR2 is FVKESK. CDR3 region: CASSQMGQGSYEQYF. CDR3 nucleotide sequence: TGTGCCAGCAGCCAGATGGGGCAGGGATCCTACGAGCAGTACTTC.

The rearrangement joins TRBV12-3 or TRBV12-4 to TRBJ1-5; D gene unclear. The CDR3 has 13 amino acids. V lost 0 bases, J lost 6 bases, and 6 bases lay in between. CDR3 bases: TGTGCCAGCAGTTTAGCTCGGGGTCAGCCCCAGCATTTT. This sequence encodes CASSLARGQPQHF.

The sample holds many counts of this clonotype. CDR3 in amino acids: CASSLTGLPTSYEQYF. CDR3 nucleotides: TGTGCCAGCAGCCTGACGGGACTCCCCACCTCCTACGAGCAGTACTTC. This chain uses TRBV7-9 with TRBJ2-7; D possibly corresponds to TRBD2 (6 bases). This CDR3 has 16 amino acids. V was clipped by 5 bases and J by 0 bases, with 17 bases between them. Germline CDR1 SEHNR, CDR2 FQNEAQ (reference sequence).

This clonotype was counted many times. The CDR3 region is CASSFPITDTQYF. CDR3 coding DNA: TGTGCCAGCAGCTTCCCGATTACAGATACGCAGTATTTT. The V and J genes are TRBV7-9 and TRBJ2-3; D unresolved. Trimming pared 3 bases from V and 3 bases from J, leaving 7 bases between. CDR1 and CDR2 (germline): SEHNR, FQNEAQ (reference sequence). The CDR3 spans 13 residues.

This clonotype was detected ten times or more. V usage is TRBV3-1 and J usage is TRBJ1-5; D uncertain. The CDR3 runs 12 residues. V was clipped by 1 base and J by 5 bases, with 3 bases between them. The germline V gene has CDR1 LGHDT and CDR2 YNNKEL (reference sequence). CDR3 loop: CASSQGDQPQHF. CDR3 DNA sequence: TGTGCCAGCAGCCAAGGAGATCAGCCCCAGCATTTT. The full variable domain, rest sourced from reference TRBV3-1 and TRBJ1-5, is DTAVSQTPKYLVTQMGNDKSIKCEQNLGHDTMYWYKQDSKKFLKIMFSYNNKELIINETVPNRFSPKSPDKAHLNLHINSLELGDSAVYFCASSQGDQPQHFGDGTRLSIL.

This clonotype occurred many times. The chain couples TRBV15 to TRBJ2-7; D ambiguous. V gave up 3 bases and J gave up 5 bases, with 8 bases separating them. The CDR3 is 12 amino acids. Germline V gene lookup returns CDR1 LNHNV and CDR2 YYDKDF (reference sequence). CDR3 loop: CATSRGKHEQYF. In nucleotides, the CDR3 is TGTGCCACCAGCAGGGGAAAGCACGAGCAGTACTTC.

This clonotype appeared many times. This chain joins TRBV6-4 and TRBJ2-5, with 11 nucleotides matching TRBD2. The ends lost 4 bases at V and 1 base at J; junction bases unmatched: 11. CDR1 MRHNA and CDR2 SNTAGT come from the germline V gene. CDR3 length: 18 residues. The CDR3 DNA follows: TGTGCCAGCAGTGTCCTAGCGGGGGGAACACCTATCCAAGAGACCCAGTACTTC. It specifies CASSVLAGGTPIQETQYF.

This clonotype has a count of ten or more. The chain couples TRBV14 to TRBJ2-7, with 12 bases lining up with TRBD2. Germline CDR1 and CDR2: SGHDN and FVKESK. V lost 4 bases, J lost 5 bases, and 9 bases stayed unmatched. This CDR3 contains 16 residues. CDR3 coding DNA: TGTGCCAGCAGCCGACTAGCGGGAGTTTCGATCGACGAGCAGTACTTC. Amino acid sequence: CASSRLAGVSIDEQYF.

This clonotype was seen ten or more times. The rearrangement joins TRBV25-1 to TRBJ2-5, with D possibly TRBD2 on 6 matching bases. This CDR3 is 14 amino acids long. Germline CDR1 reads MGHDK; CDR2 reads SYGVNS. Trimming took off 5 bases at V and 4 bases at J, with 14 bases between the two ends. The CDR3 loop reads CASSTTGGVETQYF. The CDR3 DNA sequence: TGTGCCAGCAGTACCACCGGGGGAGTAGAGACCCAGTACTTC. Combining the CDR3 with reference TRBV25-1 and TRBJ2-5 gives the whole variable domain EADIYQTPRYLVIGTGKKITLECSQTMGHDKMYWYQQDPGMELHLIHYSYGVNSTEKGDLSSESTVSRIRTEHFPLTLESARPSHTSQYLCASSTTGGVETQYFGPGTRLLVL.

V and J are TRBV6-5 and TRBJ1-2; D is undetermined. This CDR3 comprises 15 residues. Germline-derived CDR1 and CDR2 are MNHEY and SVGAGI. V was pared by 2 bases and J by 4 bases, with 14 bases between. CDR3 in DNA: TGTGCCAGCAGTTACCTACCAGGAGGAGCCTATGGCTACACCTTC. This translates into CASSYLPGGAYGYTF.

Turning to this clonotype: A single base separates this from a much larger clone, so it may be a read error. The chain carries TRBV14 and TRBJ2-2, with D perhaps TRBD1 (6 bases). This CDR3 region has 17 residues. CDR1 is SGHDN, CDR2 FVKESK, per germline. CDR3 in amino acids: CASSKDGDMIGTGELFF. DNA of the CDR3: TGTGCCAGCAGCAAAGATGGGGACATGATCGGGACCGGGGAGCTGTTTTTT.

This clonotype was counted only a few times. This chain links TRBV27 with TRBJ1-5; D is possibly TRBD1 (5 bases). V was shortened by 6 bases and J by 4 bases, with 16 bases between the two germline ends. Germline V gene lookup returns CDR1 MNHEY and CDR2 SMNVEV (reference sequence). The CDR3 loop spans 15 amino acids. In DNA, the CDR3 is TGTGCCAGCAGGGGGACGACATTGGGAAATCAGCCCCAGCATTTT. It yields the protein CASRGTTLGNQPQHF.

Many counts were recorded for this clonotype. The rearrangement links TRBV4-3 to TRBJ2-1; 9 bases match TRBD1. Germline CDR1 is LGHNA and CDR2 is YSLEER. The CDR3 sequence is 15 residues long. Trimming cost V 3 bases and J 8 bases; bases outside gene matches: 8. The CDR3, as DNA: TGCGCCAGCAGCCAGGCGACAGGGGGTTATGATGAGCAGTTCTTC. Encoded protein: CASSQATGGYDEQFF.

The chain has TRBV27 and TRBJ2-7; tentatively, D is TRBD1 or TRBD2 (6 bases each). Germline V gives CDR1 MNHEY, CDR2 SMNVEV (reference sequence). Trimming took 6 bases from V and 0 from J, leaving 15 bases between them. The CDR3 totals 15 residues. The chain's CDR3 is CASSERGTSSYEQYF. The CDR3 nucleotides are TGTGCCAGCAGCGAGCGCGGGACAAGCTCCTACGAGCAGTACTTC.

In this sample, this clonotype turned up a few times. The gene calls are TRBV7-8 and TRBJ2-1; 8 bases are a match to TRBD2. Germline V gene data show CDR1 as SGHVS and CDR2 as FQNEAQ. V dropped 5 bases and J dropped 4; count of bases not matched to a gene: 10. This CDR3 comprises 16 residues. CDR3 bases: TGTGCCAGCAGCCCCAGCCGAGCGGGAGCTTACAATGAGCAGTTCTTC. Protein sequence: CASSPSRAGAYNEQFF.

CDR3 sequence: CASTYSLSYEQYF. In DNA, the CDR3 is TGTGCCAGCACCTACTCTCTCTCCTACGAGCAGTACTTC. The chain links TRBV6-6 to TRBJ2-7; D not resolved. The V end was cut by 7 bases, the J end by 0 bases, with 10 bases between. The CDR3 covers 13 residues. Germline CDR1 reads MNHNY; CDR2 reads SVGAGI (reference sequence).

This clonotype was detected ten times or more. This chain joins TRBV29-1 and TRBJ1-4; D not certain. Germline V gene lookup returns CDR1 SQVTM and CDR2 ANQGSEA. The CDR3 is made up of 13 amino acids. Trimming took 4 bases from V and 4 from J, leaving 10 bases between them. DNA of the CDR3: TGCAGCGTTGGCGGACCCCTTAATGAAAAACTGTTTTTT. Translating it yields CSVGGPLNEKLFF.

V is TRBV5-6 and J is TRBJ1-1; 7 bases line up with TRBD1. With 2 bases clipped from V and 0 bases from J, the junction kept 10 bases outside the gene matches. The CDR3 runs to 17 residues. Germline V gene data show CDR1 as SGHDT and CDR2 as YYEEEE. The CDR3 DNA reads TGTGCCAGCAGCTTCCCAAAGGGGGCGATAATGAACACTGAAGCTTTCTTT. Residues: CASSFPKGAIMNTEAFF. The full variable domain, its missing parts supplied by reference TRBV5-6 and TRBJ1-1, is DAGVTQSPTHLIKTRGQQVTLRCSPKSGHDTVSWYQQALGQGPQFIFQYYEEEERQRGNFPDRFSGHQFPNYSSELNVNALLLGDSALYLCASSFPKGAIMNTEAFFGQGTRLTVV.

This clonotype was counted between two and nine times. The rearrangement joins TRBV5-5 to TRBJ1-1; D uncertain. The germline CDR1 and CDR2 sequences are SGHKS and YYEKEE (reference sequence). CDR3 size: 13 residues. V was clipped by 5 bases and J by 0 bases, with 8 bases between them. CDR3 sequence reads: CASRFSMNTEAFF. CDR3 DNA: TGTGCCAGCAGGTTCTCCATGAACACTGAAGCTTTCTTT.

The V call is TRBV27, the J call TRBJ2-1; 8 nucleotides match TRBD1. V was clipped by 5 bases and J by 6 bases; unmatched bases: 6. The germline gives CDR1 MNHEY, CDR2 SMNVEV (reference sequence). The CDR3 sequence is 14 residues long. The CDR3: CASSPGTGLNEQFF. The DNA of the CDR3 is TGTGCCAGCAGTCCCGGGACAGGCCTCAATGAGCAGTTCTTC.

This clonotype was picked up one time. The CDR3 loop reads CASSFEGRDTGELFF. CDR3 DNA: TGCGCCAGCAGCTTCGAGGGACGGGACACCGGGGAGCTGTTTTTT. The chain carries TRBV4-3 and TRBJ2-2; the D gene could be TRBD1 or TRBD2 (5 bases each). The V gene's germline CDR1 is LGHNA and CDR2 YSLEER. Trimming removed 5 bases from V and 3 bases from J, with 13 bases in between. The CDR3 spans 15 residues.

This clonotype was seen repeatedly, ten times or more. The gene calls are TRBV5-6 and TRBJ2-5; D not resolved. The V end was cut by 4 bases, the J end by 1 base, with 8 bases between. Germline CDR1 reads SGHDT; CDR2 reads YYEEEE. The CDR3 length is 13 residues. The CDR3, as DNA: TGTGCCAGCAGCCCGGACGGCCAAGAGACCCAGTACTTC. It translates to CASSPDGQETQYF.

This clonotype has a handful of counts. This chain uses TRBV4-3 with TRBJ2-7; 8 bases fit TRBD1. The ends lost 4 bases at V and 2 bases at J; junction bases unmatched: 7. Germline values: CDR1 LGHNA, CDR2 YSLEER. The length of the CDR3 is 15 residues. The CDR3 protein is CASSPRTGRTYEQYF. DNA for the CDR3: TGCGCCAGCAGCCCTCGGACAGGGCGGACCTACGAGCAGTACTTC.

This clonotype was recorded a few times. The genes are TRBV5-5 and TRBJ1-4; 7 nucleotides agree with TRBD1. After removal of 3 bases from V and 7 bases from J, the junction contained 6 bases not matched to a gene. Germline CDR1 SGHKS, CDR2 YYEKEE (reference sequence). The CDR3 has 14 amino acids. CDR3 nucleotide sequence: TGTGCCAGCAGCTACGCAGGGGGAATTGAAAAACTGTTTTTT. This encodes CASSYAGGIEKLFF.

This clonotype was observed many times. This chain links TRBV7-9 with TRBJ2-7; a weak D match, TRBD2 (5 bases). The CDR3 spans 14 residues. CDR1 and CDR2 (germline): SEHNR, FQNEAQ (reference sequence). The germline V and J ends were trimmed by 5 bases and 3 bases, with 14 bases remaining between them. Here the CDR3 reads CASSEAGTDYEQYF. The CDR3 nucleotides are TGTGCCAGCAGCGAGGCGGGCACCGACTACGAGCAGTACTTC.

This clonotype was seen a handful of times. This CDR3 is CASSPGGTALSSYEQYF. The CDR3 DNA sequence: TGTGCCAGCAGCCCGGGAGGGACAGCCCTTTCCTCCTACGAGCAGTACTTC. The chain carries TRBV4-2 and TRBJ2-7; tentative D call: TRBD2 (8 bases). Germline CDR1 LGHNA, CDR2 YNFKEQ. The CDR3 extends over 17 amino acids. The V gene lost 4 bases and the J gene lost 0 bases, with 19 bases spanning the gap.

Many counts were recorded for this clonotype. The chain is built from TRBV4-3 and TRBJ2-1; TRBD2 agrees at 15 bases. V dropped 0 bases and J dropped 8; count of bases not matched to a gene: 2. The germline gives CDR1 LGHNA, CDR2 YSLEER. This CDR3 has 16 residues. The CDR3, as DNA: TGCGCCAGCAGCCAAGATGGGACTAGCGGGAGGTATGAGCAGTTCTTC. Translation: CASSQDGTSGRYEQFF.

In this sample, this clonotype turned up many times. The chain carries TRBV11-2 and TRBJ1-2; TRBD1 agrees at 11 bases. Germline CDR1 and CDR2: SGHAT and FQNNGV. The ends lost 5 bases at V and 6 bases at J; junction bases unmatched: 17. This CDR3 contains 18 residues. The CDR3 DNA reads TGTGCCAGCAGCCTCCTAAGCTTCGGACAGGGGGCCATCGATGGCTACACCTTC. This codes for CASSLLSFGQGAIDGYTF.

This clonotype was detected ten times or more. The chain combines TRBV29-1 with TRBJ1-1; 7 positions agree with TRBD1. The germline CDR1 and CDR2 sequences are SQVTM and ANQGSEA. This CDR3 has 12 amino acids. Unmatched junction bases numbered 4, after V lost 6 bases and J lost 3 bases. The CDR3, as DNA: TGCAGCGTGTTACAGGGGTACACTGAAGCTTTCTTT. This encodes CSVLQGYTEAFF.

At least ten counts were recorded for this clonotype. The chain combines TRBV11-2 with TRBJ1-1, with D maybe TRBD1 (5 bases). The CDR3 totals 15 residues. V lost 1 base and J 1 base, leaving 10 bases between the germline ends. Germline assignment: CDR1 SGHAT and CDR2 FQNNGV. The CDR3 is CASSLGGDPNTEAFF. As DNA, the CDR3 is TGTGCCAGCAGCTTAGGGGGGGACCCGAACACTGAAGCTTTCTTT.